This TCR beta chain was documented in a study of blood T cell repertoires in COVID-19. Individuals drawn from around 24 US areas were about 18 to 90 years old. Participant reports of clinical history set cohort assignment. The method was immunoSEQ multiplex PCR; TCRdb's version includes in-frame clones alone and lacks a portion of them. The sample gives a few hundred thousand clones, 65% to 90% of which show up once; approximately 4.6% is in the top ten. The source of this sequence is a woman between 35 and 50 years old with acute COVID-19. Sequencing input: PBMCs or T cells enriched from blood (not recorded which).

The DNA for the CDR3 is TGTGCCAGTAGTATGGCAGGGGCGACTTTGAATTCACCCCTCCACTTT. Residues: CASSMAGATLNSPLHF. This chain links TRBV19 with TRBJ1-6, with D maybe TRBD1 (6 bases). V gave up 3 bases and J gave up 7 bases, with 16 bases separating them. The CDR3 covers 16 residues. Germline V gene data show CDR1 as LNHDA and CDR2 as SQIVND (reference sequence).